The 28 T cell receptor beta chains below come from one sample, sequenced in a study of T-cell reconstitution after alpha-beta-depleted transplantation in children. Preparing the TCRbeta library involved the use of unique molecular identifiers. Each CDR3 protein is one row after TCRdb ran MiXCR on the PCR reads. The sample includes 600,000 to 700,000 distinct CDR3 sequences, approximately 15% of them seen just once. Specimen: PBMCs from the stem cell graft donor, collected from the stem cell graft. The receptor source for this set is a human donor who donated a stem cell graft to a child with acute myeloid leukemia.

This clonotype was counted a single time. V and J are TRBV10-3 and TRBJ2-7; TRBD2 aligns across 11 bases. The V gene end was trimmed by 4 bases and the J gene end by 1 base; junction bases not matched to a gene: 6. Germline V gene sequence: CDR1 ENHRY, CDR2 SYGVKD. The CDR3 totals 16 residues. CDR3 sequence reads: CAISGSGTSGSYEQYF. CDR3 nucleotides: TGTGCCATCAGTGGCTCCGGGACTAGCGGATCCTACGAGCAGTACTTC.

This clonotype was counted at least ten times. The J gene is TRBJ2-7, the V gene TRBV13; possibly TRBD1 for D (6 bases). Trimming took off 4 bases at V and 7 bases at J, with 20 bases between the two ends. Germline V gives CDR1 PRHDT, CDR2 FYEKMQ (reference sequence). The CDR3 sequence is 15 residues long. CDR3 residues: CASSSAAGVDREQYF. Written as DNA, the CDR3 is TGTGCCAGCAGCTCCGCGGCAGGGGTCGATCGGGAGCAGTACTTC.

This rearrangement joins TRBV7-2 to TRBJ2-1; the D gene is possibly TRBD2 (6 bases). Germline CDR1 reads SGHTA; CDR2 reads FQGNSA. V dropped 3 bases and J dropped 6 bases, with 12 bases sitting between them. The CDR3 is 14 residues long. The CDR3, as DNA: TGTGCCAGCAGCTTTTGGACCGGGGGCAATGAGCAGTTCTTC. It translates to CASSFWTGGNEQFF. The entire variable domain, with the rest obtained from reference TRBV7-2 and TRBJ2-1, is as follows: GAGVSQSPSNKVTEKGKDVELRCDPISGHTALYWYRQSLGQGLEFLIYFQGNSAPDKSGLPSDRFSAERTGGSVSTLTIQRTQQEDSAVYLCASSFWTGGNEQFFGPGTRLTVL.

This clonotype was counted many times. This chain joins TRBV5-6 and TRBJ1-5; D is undetermined. With 0 bases removed from V and 0 bases from J, the gap between germline ends came to 10 bases. CDR1 is SGHDT and CDR2 is YYEEEE in the germline V gene. The CDR3 totals 16 residues. The CDR3 protein is CASSLGPAVSNQPQHF. The CDR3 DNA reads TGTGCCAGCAGCTTGGGCCCGGCCGTTAGCAATCAGCCCCAGCATTTT.

At least ten counts were recorded for this clonotype. The genes are TRBV20-1 and TRBJ2-5, with a tentative D call TRBD2 (5 bases). The CDR3 is made up of 15 amino acids. Germline V CDR1 and CDR2: DFQATT, SNEGSKA (reference sequence). The V gene lost 3 bases and the J gene lost 5 bases, with 19 bases spanning the gap. CDR3 in amino acids: CSARTSGSVSETQYF. The CDR3 DNA is TGCAGTGCTAGGACCAGCGGTTCGGTTTCGGAGACCCAGTACTTC.

This clonotype was picked up many times. The chain uses TRBV20-1 and TRBJ1-3; no definite D call. The CDR3 has 14 residues. CDR1 and CDR2 from the germline V gene are DFQATT and SNEGSKA (reference sequence). The ends were cut back, 3 bases at V and 0 bases at J, with 9 bases in the middle. The chain's CDR3 is CSASQQISGNTIYF. In DNA form, the CDR3 reads TGCAGTGCTAGCCAACAGATCTCTGGAAACACCATATATTTT.

This clonotype was detected many times. The gene calls are TRBV20-1 and TRBJ2-1, with 7 bases fitting TRBD2. CDR3 length: 14 amino acids. Losses at the gene ends were 6 bases for V and 10 bases for J; bases not matched to a gene: 15. CDR1 is DFQATT, CDR2 SNEGSKA, per germline (reference sequence). Here the CDR3 reads CSAPLATASREQFF. CDR3 sequence (DNA): TGCAGTGCCCCACTAGCGACCGCCTCAAGGGAGCAGTTCTTC.

This clonotype turned up a few times. The rearrangement links TRBV28 to TRBJ2-5, with D unclear. Germline CDR1 reads MDHEN; CDR2 reads SYDVKM. This CDR3 region has 16 residues. V was shortened by 1 base and J by 3 bases, with 15 bases between the two germline ends. The CDR3 DNA is TGTGCCAGCAGTTTATTTGGTGGTGGCAGAGAAGAGACCCAGTACTTC. Amino acids: CASSLFGGGREETQYF. Based on the CDR3 plus reference TRBV28 and TRBJ2-5, the full variable domain is DVKVTQSSRYLVKRTGEKVFLECVQDMDHENMFWYRQDPGLGLRLIYFSYDVKMKEKGDIPEGYSVSREKKERFSLILESASTNQTSMYLCASSLFGGGREETQYFGPGTRLLVL.

This clonotype was detected a few times. The V and J genes are TRBV7-2 and TRBJ1-4, with D unclear. CDR1 and CDR2 (germline): SGHTA, FQGNSA. Trimming took off 3 bases at V and 6 bases at J, with 11 bases between the two ends. The CDR3 length is 14 residues. CDR3 DNA: TGTGCCAGCAGCTTTACTGGGAGAGATGAAAAACTGTTTTTT. This translates into CASSFTGRDEKLFF.

This chain joins TRBV12-3 or TRBV12-4 and TRBJ1-1, with 8 bases that match TRBD1. This CDR3 is built from 16 residues. V dropped 5 bases and J dropped 5; count of bases not matched to a gene: 13. The CDR3 is CASSPQGAGGLTEAFF. The CDR3 DNA reads TGTGCCAGCAGTCCCCAGGGGGCCGGGGGGTTGACTGAAGCTTTCTTT.

The chain combines TRBV7-9 with TRBJ2-1; D is uncertain. With 5 bases removed from V and 10 bases from J, the gap between germline ends came to 15 bases. Germline lookup yields CDR1 SEHNR and CDR2 FQNEAQ (reference sequence). There are 13 residues in the CDR3. CDR3 region: CASSLVIGEEQFF. The CDR3 nucleotides are TGTGCCAGCAGCCTCGTGATTGGGGAAGAGCAGTTCTTC.

V usage is TRBV18 and J usage is TRBJ2-7; TRBD1 is a possible D gene (5 bases). V was trimmed by 3 bases and J by 4 bases, leaving 10 bases between them. Per the germline V gene, CDR1 is KGHSH and CDR2 is LQKENI. The CDR3 runs to 13 residues. The DNA for the CDR3 is TGTGCCAGCTCACCCTCAGGGAAGTACGAGCAGTACGTC. Translating it yields CASSPSGKYEQYV.

This clonotype was found many times. This rearrangement joins TRBV6-1 to TRBJ2-3; 13 nucleotides align to TRBD2. Germline V gene sequence: CDR1 MNHNS, CDR2 SASEGT. The CDR3 is 18 amino acids. J gave up 0 bases and V 6 bases, and 9 bases lay outside the gene matches. The CDR3 is CASSHRTSGGSSTDTQYF. Written as DNA, the CDR3 is TGTGCCAGCAGCCACAGGACTAGCGGGGGATCTAGCACAGATACGCAGTATTTT.

V and J are TRBV28 and TRBJ1-5; tentative D call: TRBD1 (6 bases). V was cut by 7 bases and J by 6 bases, with 13 bases left in between. CDR1 is MDHEN and CDR2 is SYDVKM in the germline V gene. There are 13 residues in the CDR3. The CDR3: CASTTGMGQPQHF. DNA of the CDR3: TGTGCCAGCACAACAGGGATGGGTCAGCCCCAGCATTTT.

The CDR3 DNA reads TGTGCCAGCAGCCGTCTCCTACCGGGGGCCAACGTCCTGACTTTC. It is translated as CASSRLLPGANVLTF. V and J are TRBV14 and TRBJ2-6; no clear D. Germline CDR1 SGHDN, CDR2 FVKESK. Trimming removed 4 bases at V and 4 bases at J, with 11 bases between. The CDR3 sequence is 15 residues long.

This clonotype was observed many times. The J gene is TRBJ1-1, the V gene TRBV20-1; D call uncertain. Per the germline V gene, CDR1 is DFQATT and CDR2 is SNEGSKA (reference sequence). The V and J ends lost 0 bases and 3 bases respectively, with 14 bases between them. This CDR3 has 15 residues. The CDR3 DNA follows: TGCAGTGCTAGAGACCTCCGAGGGAGGGACACTGAAGCTTTCTTT. This sequence encodes CSARDLRGRDTEAFF.

This chain uses TRBV7-2 with TRBJ1-6; 7 positions agree with TRBD1. The germline V gene has CDR1 SGHTA and CDR2 FQGNSA. Trimming took 2 bases from V and 7 from J; bases not matched to a gene: 2. The CDR3 extends over 14 amino acids. CDR3 sequence: CASSLPTGNSPLHF. In DNA, the CDR3 is TGTGCCAGCAGCTTACCGACAGGGAATTCACCCCTCCACTTT.

This clonotype was observed many times. This chain links TRBV29-1 with TRBJ2-3; no clear D. Trimming pared 7 bases from V and 2 bases from J, leaving 13 bases between. The CDR3 sequence is 13 residues long. Germline loops: CDR1 SQVTM, CDR2 ANQGSEA. The CDR3 protein is CSARGQHTDTQYF. CDR3 coding DNA: TGCAGCGCTAGAGGCCAGCACACAGATACGCAGTATTTT.

This clonotype showed up just a few times. The rearrangement links TRBV29-1 to TRBJ2-5, with 8 bases that match TRBD1. Germline V gene data show CDR1 as SQVTM and CDR2 as ANQGSEA. Trimming cost V 2 bases and J 3 bases; bases outside gene matches: 5. The CDR3 extends over 14 amino acids. The CDR3 sequence is CSVERTGSKETQYF. In nucleotides, the CDR3 is TGCAGCGTTGAAAGGACAGGGTCGAAAGAGACCCAGTACTTC. The whole variable domain, remainder taken from reference TRBV29-1 and TRBJ2-5, is SAVISQKPSRDICQRGTSLTIQCQVDSQVTMMFWYRQQPGQSLTLIATANQGSEATYESGFVIDKFPISRPNLTFSTLTVSNMSPEDSSIYLCSVERTGSKETQYFGPGTRLLVL.

Ten or more counts support this clonotype. The chain recombines TRBV29-1 with TRBJ2-5; D perhaps matches TRBD1 (5 bases). V lost 2 bases to trimming and J lost 5 bases, with 9 bases between them. The V gene's germline CDR1 is SQVTM and CDR2 ANQGSEA. The CDR3 length is 12 residues. CDR3 in amino acids: CSVEMGRETQYF. As DNA, the CDR3 is TGCAGCGTTGAAATGGGGCGGGAGACCCAGTACTTC.

A few counts support this clonotype. This chain connects TRBV10-3 to TRBJ1-3; D perhaps matches TRBD1 (5 bases). Trimming removed 2 bases at V and 4 bases at J, with 12 bases between. CDR3 size: 15 residues. The germline V gene encodes CDR1 ENHRY and CDR2 SYGVKD. CDR3 DNA: TGTGCCATCAGTGAGCTTGGGGGGTCCGGAAACACCATATATTTT. Protein sequence: CAISELGGSGNTIYF.

This clonotype was counted ten times or more. The chain recombines TRBV20-1 with TRBJ2-3; 11 nucleotides line up with TRBD2. Germline V gene lookup returns CDR1 DFQATT and CDR2 SNEGSKA (reference sequence). The CDR3 is made up of 15 amino acids. Trimming cost V 6 bases and J 9 bases; bases outside gene matches: 14. The CDR3 coding sequence is TGCAGTGCGGCTAGCGGGGGGCGCTACGAAAGGACGCAGTATTTT. Residues: CSAASGGRYERTQYF.

This clonotype was picked up many times. This chain links TRBV20-1 with TRBJ2-5, with TRBD2 matching 12 bases. The CDR3 runs 13 residues. J lost 6 bases, V lost 6 bases, and 5 bases had no gene match. The germline V gene encodes CDR1 DFQATT and CDR2 SNEGSKA (reference sequence). The CDR3 sequence is CSATSGGKKTQYF. In DNA, the CDR3 is TGCAGTGCAACTAGCGGGGGGAAAAAGACCCAGTACTTC.

There are a few counts of this clonotype. The V gene is TRBV27, the J gene TRBJ1-5, with 9 bases that match TRBD1. Germline V lookup: CDR1 MNHEY, CDR2 SMNVEV (reference sequence). The CDR3 is 15 residues long. With V trimmed by 6 bases and J by 5 bases, 8 bases remained unmatched. The CDR3 spells CASSYGTGNYQPQHF. CDR3 nucleotide sequence: TGTGCCAGCAGCTATGGGACAGGGAATTATCAGCCCCAGCATTTT.

This clonotype turned up a few times. The chain uses TRBV6-1 and TRBJ1-5; D ambiguous. Trimming took off 2 bases at V and 7 bases at J, with 15 bases between the two ends. The CDR3 has 15 amino acids. CDR1 and CDR2 from the germline V gene are MNHNS and SASEGT. CDR3 in DNA: TGTGCCAGCAGTGAAAAAAGTAGGGAGAGGCAGCCCCAGCATTTT. Amino acids: CASSEKSRERQPQHF.

The V call is TRBV13, the J call TRBJ2-5, with 7 nucleotides matching TRBD2. Trimming cost V 4 bases and J 6 bases; bases outside gene matches: 5. Per the germline V gene, CDR1 is PRHDT and CDR2 is FYEKMQ (reference sequence). This CDR3 contains 13 residues. CDR3 nucleotides: TGTGCCAGCAGCTCAGAGGGAGGGAAGACCCAGTACTTC. Translating gives CASSSEGGKTQYF.

The CDR3 DNA follows: TGCGCCAGCAGCGATGGGGACAGGGGCCAATTTGAGCAGTTCTTC. Translated, it gives CASSDGDRGQFEQFF. The chain couples TRBV5-1 to TRBJ2-1, with 10 nucleotides matching TRBD1. J gave up 9 bases and V 4 bases, and 10 bases lay outside the gene matches. The germline gives CDR1 SGHRS, CDR2 YFSETQ. The CDR3 sequence is 15 residues long.

The sample holds many counts of this clonotype. The chain is built from TRBV6-5 and TRBJ2-7, with D unclear. Germline V CDR1 and CDR2: MNHEY, SVGAGI. V dropped 5 bases and J dropped 0 bases, with 14 bases sitting between them. The CDR3 has 15 amino acids. DNA of the CDR3: TGTGCCAGCAGTCCGACGGATCGATTCTCCTACGAGCAGTACTTC. Protein sequence: CASSPTDRFSYEQYF.